This T cell receptor (beta chain) was found in a study of graft-versus-host responses after intestinal transplantation (dated by TCRdb to the early 2020s). Broadly, across the study: The transplants that recipients received were multivisceral, liver-intestinal, or isolated intestinal. Every recipient was given anti-thymocyte globulin induction, followed by around three years of maintenance tacrolimus and steroids. Graft-versus-host and host-versus-graft alloreactive T cell clones were tracked in the graft, circulation and bone marrow after intestinal transplantation using bulk TCR-beta CDR3 sequencing. Alloreactive clones were identified by sequencing pre-transplant mixed lymphocyte reaction products and comparing these products with unstimulated pre-transplant donor and recipient T cells. Of the 20 to 30 intestinal transplant recipients enrolled in the cohort, one of whom was a retransplant, a few patients without pretransplant specimens were excluded. A peak of at least 4% donor T cells among recipient peripheral blood mononuclear cells was the definition used for donor T cell macrochimerism. Rather than going through the commercial service, samples from a few later patients were sequenced in-house on an Illumina MiSeq and processed with MiXCR. General findings and caveats noted by the study authors: In patients with donor T cell macrochimerism, the allografts had high GvH to HvG T cell clonal ratios. GvH clones were detected in recipient bone marrow, and some appeared earlier in ileal mucosa or blood, consistent with an intestinal mucosal origin. Early after transplant, declines in HvG clones were associated with peak levels of circulating GvH clones. The relatively low number and heterogeneity of intestinal transplant patients limited the conclusions.

In regard to this clone: Its antigen is still unknown. One base away there is no much larger clone; base qualities are not given.

To prepare the library, the immunoSEQ multiplex PCR assay was applied. In most patients, genomic DNA was isolated using the Qiagen DNeasy Blood and Tissue Kit and sent frozen to Adaptive Biotechnologies for TCR sequencing. High-throughput TCR-beta CDR3 sequencing of genomic DNA from most patients was performed by Adaptive Biotechnologies. In the source study's methods: Adaptive's ImmunoSEQ software was the source of the TCR sequencing data for fewer than 20 patients, while three other patients were processed with MiXCR and VDJtools. To correct CD4 versus CD8 sorting errors, sequences present in both subsets at a frequency ratio below 5:1 were removed. CDR3 nucleotide sequences shared between donor and recipient were removed because the origin of such sequences could not be assigned. At least 2-fold expansion over unstimulated cells and a minimum CFSE-low frequency of 0.002% (template counts) or 0.001% (read counts) were required for clones to be classified as alloreactive. Clones were considered mappable if detected in sequenced pre-transplant spleen, lymph node, or MLR CFSE-low populations of the donor or recipient. The cumulative frequency of alloreactive clones was calculated as a percentage of all sequences, weighted by copy number. TCRdb re-hosts the immuneACCESS table, in-frame sequences only. Its copies lack some clones; in the studies checked, an unresolved V gene accounts for under half of them, and the cause for the rest is not known. The DNA gave D and trimming, while V, J and clone size come from that table. This sample gives 80,000 to 95,000 clones in total; about 89% of them show up just once. Of the sample, roughly 6% is held by the ten largest clones.

Cut back by 2 bases and 2 bases, the V and J ends lie 13 bases apart. CDR3 length: 15 amino acids, cysteine to phenylalanine. Only the CDR3 DNA is retained, 45 bases long and in frame from the first base. The CDR1 and CDR2 encoded by the germline V gene are MNHEY and SVGAGI. The sample's time point label, in plain terms: cells obtained before transplantation from donor or recipient. CD3+CD4+ and CD3+CD8+ populations were FACS-sorted from unstimulated pre-transplant donor and recipient cells taken from spleen or lymph nodes. The material was unstimulated CD8+ T cells sorted from spleen or lymph node cells, obtained before intestinal transplant. The sequence was obtained from a human donor who received an intestinal transplant. The rearranged chain carries TRBV6-5 and TRBJ2-7; TRBD1 is a possible D gene, resting on 6 matching bases. The sequenced DNA is TGTGCCAGCAGTTACGGGGGCGACCATACCTACGAGCAGTACTTC. This translates into CASSYGGDHTYEQYF.